The 13 T cell receptor beta chains in this list originate from one sample, sequenced in a study of breast tumors, draining lymph nodes, adjacent tissues. TCRdb independently ran MiXCR on the multiplex PCR reads; one entry per CDR3 protein. The table records tens of thousands of distinct CDR3 sequences, around two thirds of them present only once. Sample: tumor-adjacent breast tissue. The receptors here all came from a female donor with breast cancer. Some clones in this sample may be carry-over from other donors' samples.

The rearrangement joins TRBV7-2 to TRBJ1-2; 7 positions agree with TRBD1. The V gene end was trimmed by 5 bases and the J gene end by 8 bases; junction bases not matched to a gene: 2. Germline V gene sequence: CDR1 SGHTA, CDR2 FQGNSA. The CDR3 totals 11 residues. CDR3 region: CASSQGQGYTF. The CDR3 DNA follows: TGTGCCAGCAGCCAGGGACAGGGCTACACCTTC.

This clonotype occurred many times. The CDR3 DNA sequence: TGTGCCAGCAGCTTAGAGGGTCGAGTGACCGGGGAGCTGTTTTTT. It specifies CASSLEGRVTGELFF. The chain employs TRBV11-2 and TRBJ2-2; D is unresolved. CDR3 size: 15 residues. V lost 0 bases, J lost 5 bases, and 10 bases lay in between. Germline loops: CDR1 SGHAT, CDR2 FQNNGV.

By frequency in the sample, this clonotype is medium-sized. The rearrangement links TRBV7-8 to TRBJ1-5; D possibly corresponds to TRBD1 (6 bases). The CDR3 is 13 amino acids. The germline V gene encodes CDR1 SGHVS and CDR2 FQNEAQ. With 5 bases removed from V and 3 bases from J, the gap between germline ends came to 8 bases. The CDR3 region has the DNA TGTGCCAGCAGCCTGGGACACAATCAGCCCCAGCATTTT. Translated, it gives CASSLGHNQPQHF.

This clonotype has ten or more counts. The chain couples TRBV20-1 to TRBJ2-3; maybe TRBD2 (7 bases). The germline CDR1 and CDR2 sequences are DFQATT and SNEGSKA (reference sequence). This CDR3 is built from 15 residues. With 6 bases removed from V and 4 bases from J, the gap between germline ends came to 20 bases. CDR3 loop: CSANPPGGAPDTQYF. DNA for the CDR3: TGCAGTGCGAACCCCCCGGGGGGCGCACCAGATACGCAGTATTTT.

The V gene is TRBV20-1, the J gene TRBJ1-2; 7 positions match TRBD1. The ends lost 8 bases at V and 7 bases at J; junction bases unmatched: 7. Germline CDR1 DFQATT, CDR2 SNEGSKA (reference sequence). The CDR3 runs 11 residues. This chain's CDR3 is CSLPTGTGYTF. For the CDR3, the DNA is TGCAGTCTCCCGACAGGGACTGGCTACACCTTC.

This chain connects TRBV12-3 or TRBV12-4 to TRBJ2-2; weak D call: TRBD2 (6 bases). The CDR3 contains 14 residues. V lost 7 bases and J 4 bases, leaving 13 bases between the germline ends. In DNA form, the CDR3 reads TGTGCCAGCACACCGGGAGAGGTCACCGGGGAGCTGTTTTTT. Residues: CASTPGEVTGELFF.

This clonotype was recorded many times. The genes are TRBV9 and TRBJ1-2; D gene unclear. V was pared by 4 bases and J by 4 bases, with 11 bases between. The CDR3 contains 13 residues. From germline, CDR1 is SGDLS and CDR2 YYNGEE. The CDR3 here is CASSTLDGYGYTF. The CDR3 bases are TGTGCCAGCAGCACCCTAGACGGCTATGGCTACACCTTC.

The genes are TRBV12-3 or TRBV12-4 and TRBJ2-2; D is possibly TRBD1 or TRBD2 (5 bases each). The CDR3 sequence is 14 residues long. Trimming cost V 3 bases and J 6 bases, with 11 bases left between them. CDR3 region: CASSFDSGAGELFF. The CDR3, as DNA: TGTGCCAGCAGTTTCGACAGCGGAGCCGGGGAGCTGTTTTTT.

The chain combines TRBV7-2 with TRBJ1-6; 10 nucleotides line up with TRBD1. V lost 6 bases and J lost 7; bases outside the gene matches: 3. Per germline, CDR1 SGHTA and CDR2 FQGNSA. The CDR3 has 14 amino acids. CDR3 sequence reads: CASRGQGKNSPLHF. CDR3 bases: TGTGCCAGCAGGGGACAGGGGAAGAATTCACCCCTCCACTTT.

This clonotype was recorded only once. The chain carries TRBV15 and TRBJ2-7, with unresolved D. CDR3 length equals 13 residues. V lost 1 base, J lost 4 bases, and 8 bases lay in between. The V gene's germline CDR1 is LNHNV and CDR2 YYDKDF (reference sequence). CDR3 coding DNA: TGTGCCACCAGCAGAGGCCGGAGATACGAGCAGTACTTC. It yields the protein CATSRGRRYEQYF.

This clonotype was seen just once. A much larger clone lies a single base off, so this may be a read error. The rearrangement joins TRBV9 to TRBJ1-1; D is ambiguous. Germline assignment: CDR1 SGDLS and CDR2 YYNGEE. CDR3 length equals 15 residues. This chain's CDR3 is CASSPFLGSDTEASF. The CDR3 region has the DNA TGTGCCAGCAGCCCCTTTTTAGGTAGTGACACTGAAGCTTCCTTT.

The chain combines TRBV12-3 or TRBV12-4 with TRBJ2-3; 15 bases fit TRBD2. V dropped 5 bases and J dropped 2; count of bases not matched to a gene: 8. The length of the CDR3 is 18 residues. The CDR3 here is CASSRTSGGAVDTDTQYF. CDR3 bases: TGTGCCAGCAGTAGGACTAGCGGGGGGGCCGTCGACACAGATACGCAGTATTTT.

This clonotype was seen repeatedly, ten times or more. At one boundary the junction diverges from the germline segment, which might be a read error. The CDR3 spells CASSDSNSPLKF. The CDR3 nucleotides read TGTGCCAGCAGTGACTCGAACAGTCCCCTGAAATTC. The J gene is TRBJ2-1, the V gene TRBV6-4, with no clear D. From germline, CDR1 is MRHNA and CDR2 SNTAGT. This CDR3 region has 12 residues.